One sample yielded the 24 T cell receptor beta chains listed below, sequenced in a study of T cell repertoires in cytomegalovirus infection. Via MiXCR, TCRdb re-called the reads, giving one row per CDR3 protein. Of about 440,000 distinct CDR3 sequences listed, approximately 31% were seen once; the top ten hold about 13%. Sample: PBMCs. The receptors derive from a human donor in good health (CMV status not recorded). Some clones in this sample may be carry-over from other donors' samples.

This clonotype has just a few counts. CDR3 nucleotides: TGTGCCAGCTACGGGGGGCCAGGCACTGAAGCTTTCTTT. Translated, it gives CASYGGPGTEAFF. V gene TRBV5-6 combines with J gene TRBJ1-1; maybe TRBD1 (6 bases). This CDR3 has 13 residues. Trimming removed 7 bases from V and 4 bases from J, with 14 bases in between. Germline lookup yields CDR1 SGHDT and CDR2 YYEEEE.

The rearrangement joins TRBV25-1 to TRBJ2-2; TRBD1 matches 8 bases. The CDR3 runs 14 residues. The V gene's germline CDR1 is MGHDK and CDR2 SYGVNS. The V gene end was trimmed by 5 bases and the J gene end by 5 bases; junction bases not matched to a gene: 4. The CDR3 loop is CASSWTGLTGELFF. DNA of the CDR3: TGTGCCAGCAGTTGGACAGGGCTGACCGGGGAGCTGTTTTTT.

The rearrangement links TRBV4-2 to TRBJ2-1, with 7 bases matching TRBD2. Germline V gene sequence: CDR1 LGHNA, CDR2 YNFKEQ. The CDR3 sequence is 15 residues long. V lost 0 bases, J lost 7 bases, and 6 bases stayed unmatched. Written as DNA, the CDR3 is TGTGCCAGCAGCCAAGAGGGGGGGGTGGAGAATGAGCAGTTCTTC. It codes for CASSQEGGVENEQFF.

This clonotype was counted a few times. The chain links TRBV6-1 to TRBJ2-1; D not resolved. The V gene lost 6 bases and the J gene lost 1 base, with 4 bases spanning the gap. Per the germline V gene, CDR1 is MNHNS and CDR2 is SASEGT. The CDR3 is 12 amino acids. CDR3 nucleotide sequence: TGTGCCAGCAGGACATCCTACAATGAGCAGTTCTTC. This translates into CASRTSYNEQFF.

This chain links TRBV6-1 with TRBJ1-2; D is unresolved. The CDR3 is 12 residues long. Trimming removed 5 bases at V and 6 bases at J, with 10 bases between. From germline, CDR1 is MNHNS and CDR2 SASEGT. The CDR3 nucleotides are TGTGCCAGCAGTAGAGATACGAATGGCTACACCTTC. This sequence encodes CASSRDTNGYTF.

DNA of the CDR3: TGCGCCAGCAGCCAAGAGGGGATTAACTATGGCTACACCTTC. Translating it yields CASSQEGINYGYTF. The chain is built from TRBV4-3 and TRBJ1-2; D uncertain. Trimming removed 0 bases from V and 1 base from J, with 6 bases in between. This CDR3 spans 14 amino acids. CDR1 is LGHNA and CDR2 is YSLEER in the germline V gene.

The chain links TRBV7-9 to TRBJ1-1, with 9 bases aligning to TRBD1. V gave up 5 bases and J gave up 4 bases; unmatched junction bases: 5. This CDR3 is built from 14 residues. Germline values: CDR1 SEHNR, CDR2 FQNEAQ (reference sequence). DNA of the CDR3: TGTGCCAGCAGCCAGGGACAGGGTTCCACTGAAGCTTTCTTT. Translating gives CASSQGQGSTEAFF.

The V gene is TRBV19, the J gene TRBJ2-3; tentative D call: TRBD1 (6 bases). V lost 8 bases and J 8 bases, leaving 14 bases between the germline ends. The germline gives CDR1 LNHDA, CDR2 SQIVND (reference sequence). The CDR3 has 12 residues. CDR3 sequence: CASAPGAGTQYF. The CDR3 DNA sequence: TGTGCCAGTGCTCCAGGGGCTGGTACGCAGTATTTT.

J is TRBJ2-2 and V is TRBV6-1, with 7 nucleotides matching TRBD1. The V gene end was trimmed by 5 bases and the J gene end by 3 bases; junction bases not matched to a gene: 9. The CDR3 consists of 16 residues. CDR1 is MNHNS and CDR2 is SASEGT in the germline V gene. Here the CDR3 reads CASSPVNDRDTGELFF. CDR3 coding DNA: TGTGCCAGCAGTCCCGTAAATGACAGGGACACCGGGGAGCTGTTTTTT.

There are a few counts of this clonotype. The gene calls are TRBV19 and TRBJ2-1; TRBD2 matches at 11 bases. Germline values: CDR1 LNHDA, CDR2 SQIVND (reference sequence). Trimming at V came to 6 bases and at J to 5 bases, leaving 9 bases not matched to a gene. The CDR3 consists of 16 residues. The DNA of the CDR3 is TGTGCCAGTAGAAATAGCGGGGGGGTTTTACACAATGAGCAGTTCTTC. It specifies CASRNSGGVLHNEQFF. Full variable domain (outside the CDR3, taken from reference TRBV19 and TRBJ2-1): DGGITQSPKYLFRKEGQNVTLSCEQNLNHDAMYWYRQDPGQGLRLIYYSQIVNDFQKGDIAEGYSVSREKKESFPLTVTSAQKNPTAFYLCASRNSGGVLHNEQFFGPGTRLTVL.

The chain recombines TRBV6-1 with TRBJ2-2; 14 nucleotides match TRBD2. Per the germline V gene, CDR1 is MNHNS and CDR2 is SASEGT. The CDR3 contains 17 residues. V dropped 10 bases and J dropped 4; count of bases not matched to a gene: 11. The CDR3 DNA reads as TGTGCCATCCTAGGGACTAGCGGGGGTCGACTCACCGGGGAGCTGTTTTTT. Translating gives CAILGTSGGRLTGELFF.

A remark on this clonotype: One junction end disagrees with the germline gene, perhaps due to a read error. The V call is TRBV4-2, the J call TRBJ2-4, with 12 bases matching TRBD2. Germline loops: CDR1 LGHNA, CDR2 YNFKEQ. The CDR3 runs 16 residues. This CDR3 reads CASSQEALAGGDIPSF. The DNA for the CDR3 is TGTGCCAGCAGCCAAGAAGCACTAGCGGGGGGAGACATTCCGTCCTTC.

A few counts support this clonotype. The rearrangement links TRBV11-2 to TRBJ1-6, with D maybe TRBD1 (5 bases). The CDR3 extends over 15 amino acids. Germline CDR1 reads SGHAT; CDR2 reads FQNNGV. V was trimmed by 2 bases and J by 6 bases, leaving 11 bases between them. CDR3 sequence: CASSLTGTLNSPLHF. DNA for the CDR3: TGTGCCAGCAGCTTAACCGGGACCCTTAATTCACCCCTCCACTTT.

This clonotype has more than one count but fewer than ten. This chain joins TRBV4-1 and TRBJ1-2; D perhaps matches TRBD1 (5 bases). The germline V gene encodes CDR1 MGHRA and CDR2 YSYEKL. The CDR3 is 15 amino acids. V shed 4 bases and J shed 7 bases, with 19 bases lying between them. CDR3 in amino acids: CASSLQDRDRRGYTF. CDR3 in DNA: TGCGCCAGCAGCCTCCAAGACAGAGATCGGCGTGGCTACACCTTC.

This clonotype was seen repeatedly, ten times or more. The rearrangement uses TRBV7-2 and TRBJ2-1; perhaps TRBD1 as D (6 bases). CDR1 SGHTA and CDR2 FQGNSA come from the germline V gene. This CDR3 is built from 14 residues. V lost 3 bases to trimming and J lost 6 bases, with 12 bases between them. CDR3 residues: CASSLARQANEQFF. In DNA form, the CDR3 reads TGTGCCAGCAGCTTGGCCCGACAGGCCAATGAGCAGTTCTTC.

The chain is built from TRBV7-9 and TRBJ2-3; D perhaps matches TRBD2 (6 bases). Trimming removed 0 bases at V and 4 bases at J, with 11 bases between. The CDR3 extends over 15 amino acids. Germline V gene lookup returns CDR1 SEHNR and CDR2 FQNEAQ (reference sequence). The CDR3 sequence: CASSLAALASDTQYF. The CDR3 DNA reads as TGTGCCAGCAGCTTAGCAGCACTAGCTTCAGATACGCAGTATTTT.

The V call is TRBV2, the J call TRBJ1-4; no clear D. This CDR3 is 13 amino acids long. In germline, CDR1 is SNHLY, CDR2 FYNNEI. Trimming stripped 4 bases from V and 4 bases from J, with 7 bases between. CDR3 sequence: CASSARDNEKLFF. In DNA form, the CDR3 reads TGTGCCAGCAGTGCGAGGGATAATGAAAAACTGTTTTTT. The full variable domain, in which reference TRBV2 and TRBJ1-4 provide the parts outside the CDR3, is EPEVTQTPSHQVTQMGQEVILRCVPISNHLYFYWYRQILGQKVEFLVSFYNNEISEKSEIFDDQFSVERPDGSNFTLKIRSTKLEDSAMYFCASSARDNEKLFFGSGTQLSVL.

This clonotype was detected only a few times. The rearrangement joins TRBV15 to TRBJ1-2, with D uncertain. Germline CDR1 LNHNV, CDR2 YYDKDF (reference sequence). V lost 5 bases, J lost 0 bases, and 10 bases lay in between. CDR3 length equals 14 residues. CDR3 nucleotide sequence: TGTGCCACCAGCCCCTCTGGGGCTAACTATGGCTACACCTTC. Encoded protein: CATSPSGANYGYTF.

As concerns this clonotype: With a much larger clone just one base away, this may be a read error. CDR3 sequence: CASRRDSSYEQYF. The CDR3, as DNA: TGTGCCAGCAGACGGGACAGCTCCTACGAGCAGTACTTC. The chain links TRBV6-2 or TRBV6-3 to TRBJ2-7; 7 nucleotides match TRBD1. CDR3 size: 13 residues. Unmatched junction bases numbered 2, after V lost 6 bases and J lost 0 bases. CDR1 is MNHEY and CDR2 is SVGEGT in the germline V gene.

CDR3 nucleotides: TGTGCCAGCAGCTTGGGGGCAGTTGACTCTGGAAACACCATATATTTT. Residues: CASSLGAVDSGNTIYF. The J gene is TRBJ1-3, the V gene TRBV7-9; D perhaps matches TRBD1 (6 bases). Germline assignment: CDR1 SEHNR and CDR2 FQNEAQ (reference sequence). The CDR3 runs to 16 residues. With 3 bases removed from V and 0 bases from J, the gap between germline ends came to 12 bases.

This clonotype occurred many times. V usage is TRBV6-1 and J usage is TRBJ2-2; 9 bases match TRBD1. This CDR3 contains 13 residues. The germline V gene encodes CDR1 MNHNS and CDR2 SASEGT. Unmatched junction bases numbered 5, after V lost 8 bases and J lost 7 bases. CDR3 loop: CASLTGGGGELFF. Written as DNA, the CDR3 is TGTGCCAGCTTGACAGGGGGTGGCGGGGAGCTGTTTTTT.

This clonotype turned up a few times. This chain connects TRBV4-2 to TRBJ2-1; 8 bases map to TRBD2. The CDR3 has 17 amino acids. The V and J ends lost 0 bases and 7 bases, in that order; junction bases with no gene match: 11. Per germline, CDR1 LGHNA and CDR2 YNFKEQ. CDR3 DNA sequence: TGTGCCAGCAGCCAAGATACAGCGGGGGCGGCTTTGAATGAGCAGTTCTTC. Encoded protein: CASSQDTAGAALNEQFF.

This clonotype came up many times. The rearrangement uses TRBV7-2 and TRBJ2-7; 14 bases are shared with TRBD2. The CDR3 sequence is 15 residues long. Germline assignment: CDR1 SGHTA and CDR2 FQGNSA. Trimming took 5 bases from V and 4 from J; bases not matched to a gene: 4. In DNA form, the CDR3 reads TGTGCCAGCAGCCAGGGACTAGCGGGGGTGTACGAGCAGTACTTC. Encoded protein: CASSQGLAGVYEQYF.

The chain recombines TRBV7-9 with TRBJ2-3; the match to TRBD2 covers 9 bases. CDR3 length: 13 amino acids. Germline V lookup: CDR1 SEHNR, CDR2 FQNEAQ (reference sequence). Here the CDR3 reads CASGSGGRDTQYF. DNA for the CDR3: TGTGCGAGCGGTAGCGGGGGAAGAGATACGCAGTATTTT.